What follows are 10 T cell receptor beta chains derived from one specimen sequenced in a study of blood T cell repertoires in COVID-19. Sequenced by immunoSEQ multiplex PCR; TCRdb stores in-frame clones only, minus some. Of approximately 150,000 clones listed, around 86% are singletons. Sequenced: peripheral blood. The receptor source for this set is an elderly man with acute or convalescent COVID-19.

For the CDR3, the DNA is TGTGCCAGCAGCTTGGCCGCTGGGGCGGGCACAGATACGCAGTATTTT. Protein product: CASSLAAGAGTDTQYF. This chain uses TRBV5-4 with TRBJ2-3, with a weak D call TRBD1 (5 bases). V was trimmed by 0 bases and J by 1 base, leaving 12 bases between them. Germline CDR1 SGHNT, CDR2 YYREEE (reference sequence). The length of the CDR3 is 16 residues. The full variable domain, completed using reference TRBV5-4 and TRBJ2-3, is ETGVTQSPTHLIKTRGQQVTLRCSSQSGHNTVSWYQQALGQGPQFIFQYYREEENGRGNFPPRFSGLQFPNYSSELNVNALELDDSALYLCASSLAAGAGTDTQYFGPGTRLTVL.

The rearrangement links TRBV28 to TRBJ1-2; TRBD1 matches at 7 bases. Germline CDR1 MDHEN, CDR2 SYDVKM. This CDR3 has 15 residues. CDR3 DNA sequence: TGTGCTATCAGGGGGGCTGTTAGTGATGACTATGGCTACACCTTC. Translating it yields CAIRGAVSDDYGYTF.

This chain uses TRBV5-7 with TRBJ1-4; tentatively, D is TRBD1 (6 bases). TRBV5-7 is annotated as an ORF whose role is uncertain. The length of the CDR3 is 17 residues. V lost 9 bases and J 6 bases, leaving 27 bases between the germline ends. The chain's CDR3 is CATKALGSQGFDEKLFF. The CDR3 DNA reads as TGTGCCACCAAAGCCTTGGGGAGCCAGGGGTTTGATGAAAAACTGTTTTTT.

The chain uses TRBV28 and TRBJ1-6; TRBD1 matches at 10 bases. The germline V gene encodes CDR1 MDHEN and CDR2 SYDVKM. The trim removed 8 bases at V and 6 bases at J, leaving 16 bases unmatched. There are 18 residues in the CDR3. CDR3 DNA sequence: TGTGCCAGCCATTCCTTCGGGACAGGGGAATCGGGTAATTCACCCCTCCACTTT. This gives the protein CASHSFGTGESGNSPLHF.

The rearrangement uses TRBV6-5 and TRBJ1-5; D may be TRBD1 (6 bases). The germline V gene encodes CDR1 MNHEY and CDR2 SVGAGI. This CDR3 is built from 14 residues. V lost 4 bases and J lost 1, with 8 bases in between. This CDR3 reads CASSSGQSNQPQHF. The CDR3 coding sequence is TGTGCCAGCAGTTCCGGACAGAGCAATCAGCCCCAGCATTTT.

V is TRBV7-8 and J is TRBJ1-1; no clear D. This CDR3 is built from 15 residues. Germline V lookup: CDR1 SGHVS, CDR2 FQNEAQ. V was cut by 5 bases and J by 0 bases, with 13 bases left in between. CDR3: CASSQYAGVNTEAFF. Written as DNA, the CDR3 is TGTGCCAGCAGCCAATATGCGGGAGTGAACACTGAAGCTTTCTTT.

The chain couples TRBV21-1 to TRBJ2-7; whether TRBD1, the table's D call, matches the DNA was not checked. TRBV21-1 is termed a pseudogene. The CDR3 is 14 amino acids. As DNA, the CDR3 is TGTGCCAGTAAACGGGACAGGGGTTCCTACGAGCAGTACTTC. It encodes CASKRDRGSYEQYF.

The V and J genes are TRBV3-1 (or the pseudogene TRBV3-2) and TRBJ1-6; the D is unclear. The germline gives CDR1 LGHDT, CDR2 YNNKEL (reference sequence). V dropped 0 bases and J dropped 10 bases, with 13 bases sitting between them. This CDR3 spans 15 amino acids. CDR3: CASSQDLGSGSPLHF. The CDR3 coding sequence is TGTGCCAGCAGCCAAGATCTGGGGTCGGGGTCACCCCTCCACTTT.

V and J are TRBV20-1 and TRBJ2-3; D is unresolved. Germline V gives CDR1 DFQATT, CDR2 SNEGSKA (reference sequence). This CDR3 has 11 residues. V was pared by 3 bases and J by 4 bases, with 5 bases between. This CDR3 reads CSASSPDTQYF. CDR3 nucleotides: TGCAGTGCTAGCTCCCCAGATACGCAGTATTTT.

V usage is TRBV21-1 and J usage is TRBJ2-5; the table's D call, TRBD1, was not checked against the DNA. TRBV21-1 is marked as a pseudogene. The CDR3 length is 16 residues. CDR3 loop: CASSKGDRDHQETQYF. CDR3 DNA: TGTGCCAGCAGCAAAGGGGACAGGGACCACCAAGAGACCCAGTACTTC.